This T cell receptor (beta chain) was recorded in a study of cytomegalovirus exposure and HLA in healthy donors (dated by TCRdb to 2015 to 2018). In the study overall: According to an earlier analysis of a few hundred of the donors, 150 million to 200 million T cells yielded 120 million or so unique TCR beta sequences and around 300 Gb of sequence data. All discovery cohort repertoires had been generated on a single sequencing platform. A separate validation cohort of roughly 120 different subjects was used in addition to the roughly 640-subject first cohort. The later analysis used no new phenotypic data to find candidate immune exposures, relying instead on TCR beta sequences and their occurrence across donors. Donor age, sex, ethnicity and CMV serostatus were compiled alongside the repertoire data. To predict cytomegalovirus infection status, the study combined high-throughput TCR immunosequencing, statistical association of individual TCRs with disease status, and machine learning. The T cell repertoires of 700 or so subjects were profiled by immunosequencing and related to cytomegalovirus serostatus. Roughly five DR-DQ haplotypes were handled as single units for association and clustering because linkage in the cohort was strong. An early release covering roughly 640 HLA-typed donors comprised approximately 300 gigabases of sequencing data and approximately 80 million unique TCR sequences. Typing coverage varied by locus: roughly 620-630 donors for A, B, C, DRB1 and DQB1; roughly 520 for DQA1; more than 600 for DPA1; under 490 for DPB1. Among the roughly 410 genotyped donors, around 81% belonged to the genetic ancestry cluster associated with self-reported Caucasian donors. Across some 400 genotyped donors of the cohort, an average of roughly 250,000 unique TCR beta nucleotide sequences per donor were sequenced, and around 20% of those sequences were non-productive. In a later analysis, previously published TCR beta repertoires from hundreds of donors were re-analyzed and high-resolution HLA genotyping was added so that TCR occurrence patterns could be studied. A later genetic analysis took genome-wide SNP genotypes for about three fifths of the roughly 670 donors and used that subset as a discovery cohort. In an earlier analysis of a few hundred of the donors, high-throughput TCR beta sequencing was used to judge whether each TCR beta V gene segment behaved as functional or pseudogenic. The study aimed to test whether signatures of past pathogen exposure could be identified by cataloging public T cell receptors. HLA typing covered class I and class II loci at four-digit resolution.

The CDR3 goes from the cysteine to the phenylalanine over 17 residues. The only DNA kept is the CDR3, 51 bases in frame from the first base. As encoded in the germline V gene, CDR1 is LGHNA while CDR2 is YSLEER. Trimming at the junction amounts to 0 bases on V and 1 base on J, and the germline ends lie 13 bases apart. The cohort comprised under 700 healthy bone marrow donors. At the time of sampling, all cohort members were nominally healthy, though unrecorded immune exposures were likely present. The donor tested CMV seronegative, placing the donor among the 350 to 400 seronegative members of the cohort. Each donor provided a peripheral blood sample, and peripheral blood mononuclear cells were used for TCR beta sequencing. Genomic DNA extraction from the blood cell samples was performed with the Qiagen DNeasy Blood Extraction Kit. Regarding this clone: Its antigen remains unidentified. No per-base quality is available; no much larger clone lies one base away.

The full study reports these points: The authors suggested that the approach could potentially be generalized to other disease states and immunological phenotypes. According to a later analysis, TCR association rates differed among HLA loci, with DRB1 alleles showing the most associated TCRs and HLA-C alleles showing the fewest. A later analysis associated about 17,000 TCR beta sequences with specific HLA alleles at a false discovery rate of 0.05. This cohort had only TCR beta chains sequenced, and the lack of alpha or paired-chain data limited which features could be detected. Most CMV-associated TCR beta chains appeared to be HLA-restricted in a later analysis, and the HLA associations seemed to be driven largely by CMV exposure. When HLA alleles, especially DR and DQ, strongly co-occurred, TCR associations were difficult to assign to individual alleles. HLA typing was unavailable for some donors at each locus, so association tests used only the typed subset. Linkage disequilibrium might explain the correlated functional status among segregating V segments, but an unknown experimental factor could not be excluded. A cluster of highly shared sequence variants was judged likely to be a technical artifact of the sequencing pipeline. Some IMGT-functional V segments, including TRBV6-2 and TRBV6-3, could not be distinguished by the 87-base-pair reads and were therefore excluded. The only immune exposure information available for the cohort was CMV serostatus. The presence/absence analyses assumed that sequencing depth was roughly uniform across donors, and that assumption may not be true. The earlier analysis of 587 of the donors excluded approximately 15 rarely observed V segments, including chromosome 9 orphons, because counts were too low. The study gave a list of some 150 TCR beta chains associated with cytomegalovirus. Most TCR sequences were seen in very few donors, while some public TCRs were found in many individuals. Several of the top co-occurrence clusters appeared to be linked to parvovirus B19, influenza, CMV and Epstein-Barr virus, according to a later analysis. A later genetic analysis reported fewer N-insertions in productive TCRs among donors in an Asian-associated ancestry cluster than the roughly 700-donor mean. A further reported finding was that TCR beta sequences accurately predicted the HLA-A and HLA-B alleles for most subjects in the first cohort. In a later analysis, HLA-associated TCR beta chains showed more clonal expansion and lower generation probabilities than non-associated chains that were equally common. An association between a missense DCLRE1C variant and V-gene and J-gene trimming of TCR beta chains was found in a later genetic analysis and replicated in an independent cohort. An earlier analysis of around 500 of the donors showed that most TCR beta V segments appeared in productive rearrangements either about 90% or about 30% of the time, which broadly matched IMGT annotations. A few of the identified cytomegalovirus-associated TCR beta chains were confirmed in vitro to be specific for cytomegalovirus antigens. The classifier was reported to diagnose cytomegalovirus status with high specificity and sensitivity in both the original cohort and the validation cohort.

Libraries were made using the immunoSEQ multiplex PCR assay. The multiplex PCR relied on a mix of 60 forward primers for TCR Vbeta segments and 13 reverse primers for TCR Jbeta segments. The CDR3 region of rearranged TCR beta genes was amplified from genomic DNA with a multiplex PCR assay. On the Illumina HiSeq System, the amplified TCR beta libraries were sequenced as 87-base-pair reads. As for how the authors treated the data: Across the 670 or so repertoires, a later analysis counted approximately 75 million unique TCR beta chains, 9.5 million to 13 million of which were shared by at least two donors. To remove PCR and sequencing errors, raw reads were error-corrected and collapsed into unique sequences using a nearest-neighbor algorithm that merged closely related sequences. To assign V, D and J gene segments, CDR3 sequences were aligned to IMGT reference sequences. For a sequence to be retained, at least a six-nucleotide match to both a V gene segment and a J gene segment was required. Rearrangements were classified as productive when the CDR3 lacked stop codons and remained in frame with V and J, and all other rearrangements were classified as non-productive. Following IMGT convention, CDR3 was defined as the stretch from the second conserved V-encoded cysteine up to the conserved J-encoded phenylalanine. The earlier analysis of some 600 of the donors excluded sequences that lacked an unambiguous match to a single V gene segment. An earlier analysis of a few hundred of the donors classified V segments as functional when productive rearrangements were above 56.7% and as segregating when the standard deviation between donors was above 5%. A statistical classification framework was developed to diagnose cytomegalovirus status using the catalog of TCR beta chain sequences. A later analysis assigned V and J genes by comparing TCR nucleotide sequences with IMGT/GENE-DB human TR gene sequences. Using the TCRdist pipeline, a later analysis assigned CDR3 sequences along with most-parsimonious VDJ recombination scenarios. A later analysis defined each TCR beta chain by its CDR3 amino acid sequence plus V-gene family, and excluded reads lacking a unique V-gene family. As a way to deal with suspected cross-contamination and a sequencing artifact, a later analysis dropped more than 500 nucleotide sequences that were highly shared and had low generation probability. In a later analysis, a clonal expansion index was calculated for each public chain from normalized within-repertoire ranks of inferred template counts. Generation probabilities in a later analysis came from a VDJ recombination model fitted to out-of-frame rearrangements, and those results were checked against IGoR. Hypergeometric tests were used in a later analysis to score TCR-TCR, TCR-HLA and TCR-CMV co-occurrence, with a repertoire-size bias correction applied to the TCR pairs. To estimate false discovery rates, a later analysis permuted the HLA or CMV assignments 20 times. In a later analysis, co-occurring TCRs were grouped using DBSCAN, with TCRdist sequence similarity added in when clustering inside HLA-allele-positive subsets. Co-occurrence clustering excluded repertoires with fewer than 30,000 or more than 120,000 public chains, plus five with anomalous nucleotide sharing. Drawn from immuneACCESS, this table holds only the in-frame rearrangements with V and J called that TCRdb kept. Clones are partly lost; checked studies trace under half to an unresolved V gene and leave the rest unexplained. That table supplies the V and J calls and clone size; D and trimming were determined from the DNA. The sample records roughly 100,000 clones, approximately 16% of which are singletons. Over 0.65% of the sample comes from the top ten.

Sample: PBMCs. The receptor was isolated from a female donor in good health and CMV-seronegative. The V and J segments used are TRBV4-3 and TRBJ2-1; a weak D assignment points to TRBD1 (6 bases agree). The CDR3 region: CASSQDFSTGSYNEQFF. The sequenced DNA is TGCGCCAGCAGCCAAGATTTTTCCACAGGGTCCTACAATGAGCAGTTCTTC.